This TCR beta chain was retrieved from a study of human T cells and chemical hapten exposure. Findings of the study overall: TCRs at high frequency, those above 1 in 1000, did not change with DPC sensitization. The donors suffered from alopecia, so their immune response may not match that of healthy people.

Separate cDNA molecules received unique molecular identifiers, which the library attached to them. In the study's own analysis: Sample TCR counts, which ranged from roughly 23,224 to 750,000, had a median of approximately 94,000. TCRdb redid the calling of the RACE reads with MiXCR, one entry per CDR3 protein. The V and J calls reflect TCRdb's pipeline rather than the authors' work. The data contain 150,000 to 200,000 distinct CDR3 sequences, around a quarter of them singletons. Germline loops: CDR1 SEHNR, CDR2 FQNEAQ (reference sequence). Trimming removed 5 bases from V and 7 bases from J, with 11 bases in between. The CDR3 sequence is 12 residues long. The time point denotes: patch test 3, about 24 weeks after DPC sensitization. The treatment denotes: therapeutic diphenylcyclopropenone sensitization with weekly scalp DPC. Note on this clonotype: Its antigen remains unknown.

J is TRBJ1-2 and V is TRBV7-9; D gene ambiguous. This receptor was identified in a woman in her 40s with alopecia areata. Some clones in this sample may be carry-over from other donors' samples. The specimen comprised whole blood, sampled in connection with sensitization to the hapten diphenylcyclopropenone (DPC). The CDR3 protein is CASSHGPIGYTF. In DNA form, the CDR3 reads TGTGCCAGCAGCCACGGACCTATTGGCTACACCTTC.